This TCR beta chain was identified during a study of radiation and T cells in renal cell carcinoma. Study-wide results and caveats: Pretreatment tumor biopsies were lacking, so baseline clonotypes are unknown.

Time point meaning: blood 4 weeks post-SBRT, at nephrectomy. Treatment given: 15 Gy SBRT to primary tumor, nephrectomy 4 weeks later. Nephrectomy followed 15 Gy stereotactic body radiation by 4 weeks. After SBRT, blood was collected at 2 and 4 weeks, plus baseline. This renal cell carcinoma was of the clear cell type. The assay was immunoSEQ multiplex PCR, and TCRdb's table has in-frame clones only and misses some. This table has roughly 64,000 clones, about 74% appearing once. Of note for this clone: Its antigen is undetermined.

The specimen was blood, collected from a patient whose treatment included radiotherapy and nephrectomy. This sequence originates from a man in his sixties with renal cell carcinoma.

The CDR3 is CASSPSGTEAFF. CDR3 in DNA: TGTGCCAGCAGCCCGTCAGGGACTGAAGCTTTCTTT. V and J are TRBV7-2 and TRBJ1-1, with D perhaps matching TRBD1 (5 bases). V was pared by 5 bases and J by 5 bases, with 9 bases between. Germline V lookup: CDR1 SGHTA, CDR2 FQGNSA. CDR3 size: 12 residues.